One sample yielded the 2 T cell receptor beta chains listed below, sequenced in a study of Ad26.COV2.S vaccination and SARS-CoV-2 variants. Method: immunoSEQ multiplex PCR; TCRdb's copy keeps in-frame clones and lacks some. The sample carries just over 350,000 clones, roughly 84% recorded once. Treatment of the sample: around 19 received Ad26.COV2.S at low or high dose, single or two shots; about five received placebo; per-sample allocation not given. After the first vaccine or placebo injection, samples were drawn on day 63. Specimen: peripheral blood, collected in a trial of Ad26.COV2.S vaccine versus placebo. The receptors stem from a person aged 18 to 59 who received the Ad26.COV2.S COVID-19 vaccine or a placebo.

The V gene is TRBV7-2, the J gene TRBJ2-5; D gene unclear. The CDR3 is 14 residues long. Germline lookup yields CDR1 SGHTA and CDR2 FQGNSA. Between the trimmed V and J ends, which lost 0 bases and 3 bases, there was a span of 8 bases. CDR3 in amino acids: CASSLARQKETQYF. The DNA of the CDR3 is TGTGCCAGCAGCTTAGCGCGGCAGAAAGAGACCCAGTACTTC.

The V call is TRBV5-1, the J call TRBJ1-2, with TRBD1 matching 7 bases. V gave up 3 bases and J gave up 4 bases; unmatched junction bases: 3. CDR3 length: 13 residues. Germline CDR1 reads SGHRS; CDR2 reads YFSETQ. The CDR3, as DNA: TGCGCCAGCAGCTCCGACAGGGTCTATGGCTACACCTTC. Translated, it gives CASSSDRVYGYTF.